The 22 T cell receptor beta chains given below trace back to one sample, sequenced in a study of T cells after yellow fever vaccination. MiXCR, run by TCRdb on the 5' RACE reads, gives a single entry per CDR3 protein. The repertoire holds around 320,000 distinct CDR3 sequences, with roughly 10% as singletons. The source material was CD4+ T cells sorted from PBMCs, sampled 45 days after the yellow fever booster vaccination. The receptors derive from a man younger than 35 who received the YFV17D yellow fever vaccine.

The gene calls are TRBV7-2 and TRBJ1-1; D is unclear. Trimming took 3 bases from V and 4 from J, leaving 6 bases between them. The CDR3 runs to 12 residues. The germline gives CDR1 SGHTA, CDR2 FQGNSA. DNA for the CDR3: TGTGCCAGCAGCTTCACTGGCACTGAAGCTTTCTTT. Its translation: CASSFTGTEAFF.

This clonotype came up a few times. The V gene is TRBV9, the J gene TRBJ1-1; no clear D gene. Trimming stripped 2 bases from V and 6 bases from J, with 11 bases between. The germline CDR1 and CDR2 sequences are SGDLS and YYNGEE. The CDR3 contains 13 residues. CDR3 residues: CASSVAPAAEAFF. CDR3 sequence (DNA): TGTGCCAGCAGCGTGGCCCCGGCAGCTGAAGCTTTCTTT.

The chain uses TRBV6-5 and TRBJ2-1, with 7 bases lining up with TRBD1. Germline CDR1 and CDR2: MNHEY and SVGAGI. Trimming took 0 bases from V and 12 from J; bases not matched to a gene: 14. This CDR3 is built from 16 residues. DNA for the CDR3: TGTGCCAGCAGTTACTCGACGGGACCAGGGGGTAGGGTGCAGTTCTTC. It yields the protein CASSYSTGPGGRVQFF.

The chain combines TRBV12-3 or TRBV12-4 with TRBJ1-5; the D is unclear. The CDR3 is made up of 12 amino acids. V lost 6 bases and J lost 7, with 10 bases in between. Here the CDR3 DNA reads TGTGCCAGCAGCAAGAGCTTCCAGCCCCAGCATTTT. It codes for CASSKSFQPQHF.

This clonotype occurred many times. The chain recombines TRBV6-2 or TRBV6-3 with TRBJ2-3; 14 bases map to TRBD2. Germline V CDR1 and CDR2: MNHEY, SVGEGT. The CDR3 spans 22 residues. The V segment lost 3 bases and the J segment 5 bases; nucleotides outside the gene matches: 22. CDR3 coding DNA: TGTGCCAGCAGTTATCCATCCTCTTACTCAAGACTAGCGGGGGGGCGTCAAGATACGCAGTATTTT. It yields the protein CASSYPSSYSRLAGGRQDTQYF.

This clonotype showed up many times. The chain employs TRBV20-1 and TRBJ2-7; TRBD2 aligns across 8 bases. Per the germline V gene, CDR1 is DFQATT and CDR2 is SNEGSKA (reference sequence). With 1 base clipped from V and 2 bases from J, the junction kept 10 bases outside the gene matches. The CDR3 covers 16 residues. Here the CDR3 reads CSARAGRLARAYEQYF. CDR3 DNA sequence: TGCAGTGCTAGAGCAGGGAGACTAGCGAGAGCCTACGAGCAGTACTTC.

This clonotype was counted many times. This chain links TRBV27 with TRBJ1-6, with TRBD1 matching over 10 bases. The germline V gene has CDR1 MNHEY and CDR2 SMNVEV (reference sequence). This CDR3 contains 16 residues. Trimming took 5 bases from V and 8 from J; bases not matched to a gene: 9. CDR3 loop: CASSRRSGTGDSPLHF. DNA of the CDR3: TGTGCCAGCAGTCGACGATCCGGGACAGGGGATTCACCCCTCCACTTT.

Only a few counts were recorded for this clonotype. DNA of the CDR3: TGTGCCAGCAGTTTATACAGGAGGGGGTGGGACACTGAAGCTTTCTTT. Encoded protein: CASSLYRRGWDTEAFF. The rearrangement uses TRBV12-3 or TRBV12-4 and TRBJ1-1, with D maybe TRBD1 (6 bases). CDR3 length: 16 residues. V lost 2 bases and J 3 bases, leaving 16 bases between the germline ends.

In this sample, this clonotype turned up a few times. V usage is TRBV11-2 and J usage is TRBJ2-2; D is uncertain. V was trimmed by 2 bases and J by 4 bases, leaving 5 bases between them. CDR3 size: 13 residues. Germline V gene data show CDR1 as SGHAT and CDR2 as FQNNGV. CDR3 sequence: CASSLIGTGELFF. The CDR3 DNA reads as TGTGCCAGCAGCTTAATCGGCACCGGGGAGCTGTTTTTT.

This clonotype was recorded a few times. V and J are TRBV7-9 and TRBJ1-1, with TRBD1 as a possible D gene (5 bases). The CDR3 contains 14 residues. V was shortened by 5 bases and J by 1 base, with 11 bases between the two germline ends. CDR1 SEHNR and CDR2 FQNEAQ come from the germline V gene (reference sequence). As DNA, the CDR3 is TGTGCCAGCAGCCAGCAGGGAGGGAACACTGAAGCTTTCTTT. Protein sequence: CASSQQGGNTEAFF.

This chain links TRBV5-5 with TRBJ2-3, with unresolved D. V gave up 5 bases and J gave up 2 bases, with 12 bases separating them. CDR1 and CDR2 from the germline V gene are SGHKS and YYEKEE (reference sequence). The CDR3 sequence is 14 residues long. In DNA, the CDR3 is TGTGCCAGCAGTCCAAGGGTTACCACAGATACGCAGTATTTT. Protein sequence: CASSPRVTTDTQYF.

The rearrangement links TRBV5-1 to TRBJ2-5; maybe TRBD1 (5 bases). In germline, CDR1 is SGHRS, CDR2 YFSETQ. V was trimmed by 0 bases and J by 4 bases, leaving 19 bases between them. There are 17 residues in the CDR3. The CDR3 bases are TGCGCCAGCAGCTTGGTATTTTCACAGGTCCCCCCAGAGACCCAGTACTTC. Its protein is CASSLVFSQVPPETQYF.

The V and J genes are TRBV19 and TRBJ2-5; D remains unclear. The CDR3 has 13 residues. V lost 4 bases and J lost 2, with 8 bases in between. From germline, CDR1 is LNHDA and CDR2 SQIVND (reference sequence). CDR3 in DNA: TGTGCCAGTAGTAGGGTGGGACAAGAGACCCAGTACTTC. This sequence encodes CASSRVGQETQYF.

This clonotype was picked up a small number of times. CDR3 in amino acids: CASSQEVQGGGYTF. CDR3 sequence (DNA): TGTGCCAGCAGCCAAGAGGTCCAGGGAGGTGGCTACACCTTC. The rearrangement links TRBV4-2 to TRBJ1-2; a weak D match, TRBD1 (5 bases). The germline V gene encodes CDR1 LGHNA and CDR2 YNFKEQ. V dropped 0 bases and J dropped 7 bases, with 12 bases sitting between them. This CDR3 comprises 14 residues.

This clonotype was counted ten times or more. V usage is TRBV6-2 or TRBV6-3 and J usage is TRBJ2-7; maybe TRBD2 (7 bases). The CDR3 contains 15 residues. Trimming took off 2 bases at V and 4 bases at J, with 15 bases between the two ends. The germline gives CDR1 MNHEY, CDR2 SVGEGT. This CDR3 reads CASSYMRGPVYEQYF. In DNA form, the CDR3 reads TGTGCCAGCAGTTACATGCGGGGGCCGGTGTACGAGCAGTACTTC.

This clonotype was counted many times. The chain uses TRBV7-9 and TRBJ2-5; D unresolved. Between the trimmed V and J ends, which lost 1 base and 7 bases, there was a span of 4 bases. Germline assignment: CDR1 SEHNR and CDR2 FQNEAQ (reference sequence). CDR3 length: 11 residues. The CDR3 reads CASSLVGTQYF. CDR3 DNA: TGTGCCAGCAGCTTAGTGGGGACCCAGTACTTC.

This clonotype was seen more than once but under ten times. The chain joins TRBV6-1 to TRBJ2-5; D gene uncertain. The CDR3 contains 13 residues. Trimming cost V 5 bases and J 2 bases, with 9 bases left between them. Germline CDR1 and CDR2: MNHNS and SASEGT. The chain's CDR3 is CASSFQDQETQYF. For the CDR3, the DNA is TGTGCCAGCAGTTTCCAGGATCAAGAGACCCAGTACTTC.

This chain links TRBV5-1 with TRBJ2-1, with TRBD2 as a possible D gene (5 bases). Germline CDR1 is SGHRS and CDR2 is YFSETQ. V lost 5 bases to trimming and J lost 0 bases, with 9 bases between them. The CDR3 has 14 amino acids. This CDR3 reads CASRPGNSYNEQFF. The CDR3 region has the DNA TGCGCCAGCAGGCCGGGAAACTCCTACAATGAGCAGTTCTTC.

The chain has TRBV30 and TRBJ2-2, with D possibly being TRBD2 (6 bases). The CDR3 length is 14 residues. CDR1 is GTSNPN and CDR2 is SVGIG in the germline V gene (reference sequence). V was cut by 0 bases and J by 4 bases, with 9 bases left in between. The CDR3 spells CAWSVGGFTGELFF. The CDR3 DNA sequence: TGTGCCTGGAGTGTTGGAGGGTTCACCGGGGAGCTGTTTTTT. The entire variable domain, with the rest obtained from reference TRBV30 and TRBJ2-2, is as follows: SQTIHQWPATLVQPVGSPLSLECTVEGTSNPNLYWYRQAAGRGLQLLFYSVGIGQISSEVPQNLSASRPQDRQFILSSKKLLLSDSGFYLCAWSVGGFTGELFFGEGSRLTVL.

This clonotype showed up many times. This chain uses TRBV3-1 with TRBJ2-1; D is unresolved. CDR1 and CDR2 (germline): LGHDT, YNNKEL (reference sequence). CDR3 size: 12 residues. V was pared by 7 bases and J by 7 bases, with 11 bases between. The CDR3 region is CASKGFMNEQFF. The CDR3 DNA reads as TGTGCCAGCAAAGGTTTTATGAATGAGCAGTTCTTC.

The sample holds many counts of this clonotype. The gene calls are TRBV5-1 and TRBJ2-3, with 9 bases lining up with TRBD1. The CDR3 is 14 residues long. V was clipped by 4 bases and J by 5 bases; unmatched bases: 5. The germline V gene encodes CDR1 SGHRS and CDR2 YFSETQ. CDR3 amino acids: CASSANRGQDTQYF. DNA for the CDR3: TGCGCCAGCAGCGCAAACAGGGGGCAAGATACGCAGTATTTT.

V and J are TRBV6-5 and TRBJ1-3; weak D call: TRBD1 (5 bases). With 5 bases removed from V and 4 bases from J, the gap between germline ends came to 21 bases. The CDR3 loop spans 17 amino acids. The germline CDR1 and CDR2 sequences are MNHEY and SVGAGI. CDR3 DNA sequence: TGTGCCAGCAGTCCCATTCTAGGGGATACTTCCGGAAACACCATATATTTT. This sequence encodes CASSPILGDTSGNTIYF.